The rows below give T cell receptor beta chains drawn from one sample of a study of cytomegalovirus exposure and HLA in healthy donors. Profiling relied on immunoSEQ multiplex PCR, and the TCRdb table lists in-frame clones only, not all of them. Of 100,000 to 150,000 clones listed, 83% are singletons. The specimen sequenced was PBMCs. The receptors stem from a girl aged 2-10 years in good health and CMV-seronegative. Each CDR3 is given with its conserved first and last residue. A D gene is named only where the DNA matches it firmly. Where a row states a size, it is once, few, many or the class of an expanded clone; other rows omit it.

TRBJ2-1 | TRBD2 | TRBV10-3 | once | CAINSGRGYNEQFF | TGTGCCATAAATAGCGGGAGGGGTTACAATGAGCAGTTCTTC
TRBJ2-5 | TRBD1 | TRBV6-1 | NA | CASSEAPGGQETQYF | TGTGCCAGCAGCGAAGCCCCAGGGGGCCAAGAGACCCAGTACTTC
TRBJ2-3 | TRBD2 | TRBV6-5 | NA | CASSYGLAGGTDTQYF | TGTGCCAGCAGTTACGGTCTAGCGGGGGGCACAGATACGCAGTATTTT
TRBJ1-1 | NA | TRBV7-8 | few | CASSLGGQGYWDTEAFF | TGTGCCAGCAGCTTAGGCGGGCAGGGGTATTGGGACACTGAAGCTTTCTTT
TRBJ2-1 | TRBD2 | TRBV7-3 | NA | CASSFLAGAYNEQFF | TGTGCCAGCAGCTTCCTAGCGGGAGCCTACAATGAGCAGTTCTTC
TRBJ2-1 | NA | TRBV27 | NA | CASRTLGGTSYNEQFF | TGTGCCAGCAGGACTTTGGGCGGGACGAGCTACAATGAGCAGTTCTTC
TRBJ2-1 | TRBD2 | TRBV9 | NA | CASSGGGIGDEQFF | TGTGCCAGCAGCGGCGGGGGGATTGGGGATGAGCAGTTCTTC
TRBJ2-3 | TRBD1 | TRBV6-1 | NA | CASSQDRVSDTQYF | TGTGCCAGCAGTCAGGACAGGGTTTCAGATACGCAGTATTTT
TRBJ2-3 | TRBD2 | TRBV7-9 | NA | CASSLDVLAGGGDTQYF | TGTGCCAGCAGCTTAGATGTCCTAGCGGGGGGGGGAGATACGCAGTATTTT
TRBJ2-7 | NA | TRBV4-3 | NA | CASSQDSVNEQYF | TGCGCCAGCAGCCAAGATTCTGTAAACGAGCAGTACTTC
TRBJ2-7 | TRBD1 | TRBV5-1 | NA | CASSLEGTGASYEQYF | TGCGCCAGCAGCTTGGAAGGGACAGGGGCCTCCTACGAGCAGTACTTC
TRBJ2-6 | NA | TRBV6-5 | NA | CASNRGTSGANVLTF | TGTGCCAGCAATCGGGGGACTTCTGGGGCCAACGTCCTGACTTTC
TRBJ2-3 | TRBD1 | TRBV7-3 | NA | CASSSDRQGGPDTQYF | TGTGCCAGCAGCTCAGATCGACAGGGGGGCCCAGATACGCAGTATTTT
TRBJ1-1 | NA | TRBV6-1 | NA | CASSEGGRVNTEAFF | TGTGCCAGCAGTGAAGGAGGCAGGGTGAACACTGAAGCTTTCTTT
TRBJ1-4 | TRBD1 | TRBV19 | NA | CASSPGTGVKLFF | TGTGCCAGTAGCCCGGGGACAGGGGTAAAACTGTTTTTT
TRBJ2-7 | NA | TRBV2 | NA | CASSEEFYEQYF | TGTGCCAGCAGTGAGGAGTTCTACGAGCAGTACTTC
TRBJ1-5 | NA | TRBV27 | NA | CASSSLSLGNQPQHF | TGTGCCAGCAGTTCCCTGTCCCTCGGGAATCAGCCCCAGCATTTT
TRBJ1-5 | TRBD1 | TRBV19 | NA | CASQDRGIRAQHF | TGTGCCAGTCAGGACAGGGGAATCAGGGCCCAGCATTTT
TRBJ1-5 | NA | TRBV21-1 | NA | CASSGHRDSNQPQHF | TGTGCCAGCAGCGGACACAGGGACAGCAATCAGCCCCAGCATTTT
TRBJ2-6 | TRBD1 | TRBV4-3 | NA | CASSVQGATSGANVLTF | TGCGCCAGCAGCGTACAGGGGGCAACTTCTGGGGCCAACGTCCTGACTTTC
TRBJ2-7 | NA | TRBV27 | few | CASSPQGRASLTYEQYF | TGTGCCAGCAGTCCCCAGGGCAGGGCAAGCCTCACCTACGAGCAGTACTTC
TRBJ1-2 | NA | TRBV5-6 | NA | CASSLGPVGYTF | TGTGCCAGCAGCTTGGGGCCAGTTGGCTACACCTTC
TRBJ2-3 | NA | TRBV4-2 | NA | CASSQDRQMRGTDTQYF | TGTGCCAGCAGCCAAGATAGGCAGATGAGGGGCACAGATACGCAGTATTTT
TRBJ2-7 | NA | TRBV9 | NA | CASSPRFVPAIHEQYF | TGTGCCAGCAGCCCGCGGTTTGTGCCTGCCATCCACGAGCAGTACTTC
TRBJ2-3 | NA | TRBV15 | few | CATSRGGLTTDTQYF | TGTGCCACCAGCAGAGGAGGGCTGACCACAGATACGCAGTATTTT
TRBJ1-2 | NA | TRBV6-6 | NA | CASSSSDRPNYGYTF | TGTGCCAGCAGTTCATCAGACAGGCCCAACTATGGCTACACCTTC
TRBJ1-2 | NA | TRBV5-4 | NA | CASSPGGRILDGYTF | TGTGCCAGCAGCCCGGGAGGCAGGATCCTCGATGGCTACACCTTC
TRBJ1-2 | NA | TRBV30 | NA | CAWMAGYGYTF | TGTGCCTGGATGGCAGGCTATGGCTACACCTTC
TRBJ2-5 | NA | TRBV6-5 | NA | CASSRQDTQETQYF | TGTGCCAGCAGTCGACAGGATACACAAGAGACCCAGTACTTC
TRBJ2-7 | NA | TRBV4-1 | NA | CASSQPQGIRTYEQYF | TGCGCCAGCAGCCAACCACAGGGAATTCGAACCTACGAGCAGTACTTC
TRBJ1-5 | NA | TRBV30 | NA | CAWSVGTGVQPQHF | TGTGCCTGGAGTGTCGGAACCGGGGTCCAGCCCCAGCATTTT
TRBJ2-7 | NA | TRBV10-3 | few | CAISDSSYEQYF | TGTGCCATCAGTGACAGCTCCTACGAGCAGTACTTC
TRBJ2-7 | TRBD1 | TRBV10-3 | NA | CAISGTGGTYEQYF | TGTGCCATCAGCGGGACAGGGGGCACCTACGAGCAGTACTTC
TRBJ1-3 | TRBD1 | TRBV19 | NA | CASKGQGYGNTIYF | TGTGCCAGTAAAGGACAGGGGTACGGAAACACCATATATTTT
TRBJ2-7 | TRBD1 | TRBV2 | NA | CASSVEGAVEQYF | TGTGCCAGCAGTGTTGAGGGGGCGGTCGAGCAGTACTTC
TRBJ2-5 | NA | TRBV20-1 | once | CSGTIQETQYF | TGCAGTGGGACTATCCAAGAGACCCAGTACTTC
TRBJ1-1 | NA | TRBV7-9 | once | CASSGRVGYTEAFF | TGTGCCAGCAGCGGCAGGGTAGGGTACACTGAAGCTTTCTTT
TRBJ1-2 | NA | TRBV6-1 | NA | CASSEPPDYGYTF | TGTGCCAGCAGTGAACCCCCGGACTATGGCTACACCTTC
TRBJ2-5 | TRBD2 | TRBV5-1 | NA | CASSFLAGGEGETQYF | TGCGCCAGCAGCTTCCTAGCGGGAGGAGAGGGGGAGACCCAGTACTTC
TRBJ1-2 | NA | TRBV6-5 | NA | CASSAWQGNYGYTF | TGTGCCAGCAGTGCGTGGCAGGGTAACTATGGCTACACCTTC
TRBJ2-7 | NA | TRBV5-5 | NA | CASSLGPALGDYEQYF | TGTGCCAGCAGCTTGGGTCCAGCCCTAGGGGACTACGAGCAGTACTTC
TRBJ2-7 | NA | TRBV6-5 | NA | CASRPQGGFPYEQYF | TGTGCCAGCAGGCCCCAAGGAGGGTTCCCCTACGAGCAGTACTTC